A selection of T cell receptor beta chains follows, all from one sample in a study of vaccination and CD4 T cells after COVID-19. TCRdb independently ran MiXCR on the PCR reads; one entry per CDR3 protein. The sample yields 12,000 to 15,000 distinct CDR3 sequences, around 53% seen once. Their recognized antigens are unknown. The sequencing input was CD4+ T cells from blood, cultured in vitro. The receptors shown here come from a human donor who had recovered from COVID-19. CDR3s include the opening cysteine and the closing phenylalanine or tryptophan. A D gene is named only where the DNA matches it firmly. The size field is filled for only some rows; it gives once, few, many or a size class.

TRBV19	few	TRBD1	TRBJ2-5	TGTGCCAGTAGGCACCTACCGGGACAGGGTGGGGGGTCAGAGACCCAGTACTTC	CASRHLPGQGGGSETQYF
TRBV27	-	-	TRBJ2-1	TGTGCCAGCAGTTTATGGGGGGATGAGCAGTTCTTC	CASSLWGDEQFF
TRBV6-1	-	-	TRBJ2-1	TGTGCCAGCAGGTCCGGGGATGAGCAGTTCTTC	CASRSGDEQFF
TRBV27	few	-	TRBJ1-5	TGTGCCAGCAGTTTAAGACAAGGCAATCAGCCCCAGCATTTT	CASSLRQGNQPQHF
TRBV4-1	-	-	TRBJ1-6	TGCGCCAGCAGCCAAGTACAGGGCGGTGGGACCTATAATTCACCCCTCCACTTT	CASSQVQGGGTYNSPLHF
TRBV6-1	-	-	TRBJ2-2	TGTGCCAGCAGCCTTGACTGGAACACCGGGGAGCTGTTTTTT	CASSLDWNTGELFF
TRBV29-1	few	-	TRBJ2-3	TGCAGCGTACGGGGGGCGGAGGATACGCAGTATTTT	CSVRGAEDTQYF
TRBV25-1	few	-	TRBJ1-1	TGTGCCAGCAGTGTAGGTAATTCGGCGGCTTTCTTT	CASSVGNSAAFF
TRBV20-1	-	TRBD2	TRBJ2-7	TGCAGTGCTAGTAAAGCGGGAACCTACGAGCAGTACTTC	CSASKAGTYEQYF
TRBV2	-	TRBD2	TRBJ2-7	TGTGCCGCGGCTTTGCGGGAGGCTGGGGAGCAGTACTTC	CAAALREAGEQYF
TRBV6-1	-	TRBD1	TRBJ1-1	TGTGCCAGCAGTGGGTACAGGGGGCAGTCGTGGAACACTGAAGCTTTCTTT	CASSGYRGQSWNTEAFF
TRBV9	few	-	TRBJ1-1	TGTGCCAGCAGCGTAGACCCCCAGGGTAGCACTGAAGCTTTCTTT	CASSVDPQGSTEAFF
TRBV28	-	TRBD2	TRBJ2-1	TGTGCCAGCTCTCGCGCTAGCGGGAGGAATGAGCAGTTCTTC	CASSRASGRNEQFF
TRBV7-8	-	-	TRBJ1-1	TGTGCCAGCAGCTTCCTTCCCGGGGGGGTGAACACTGAAGCTTTCTTT	CASSFLPGGVNTEAFF
TRBV7-2	few	-	TRBJ2-2	TGTGCCAGCAGCTTCCCCACAGGGATGGGAAACACCGGGGAGCTGTTTTTT	CASSFPTGMGNTGELFF
TRBV20-1	-	-	TRBJ1-1	TGCAGTGCTAGAGAGATCGGGGGTACTGAAGCTTTCTTT	CSAREIGGTEAFF
TRBV11-3	once	-	TRBJ2-1	TGTGCCAGCAGCTTATGGGAAACTGAGCAGTTCTTC	CASSLWETEQFF
TRBV5-1	-	-	TRBJ1-1	TGCGCCAGCAGCCCCTTAAGGGACACTGAAGCTTTCTTT	CASSPLRDTEAFF
TRBV20-1	few	-	TRBJ1-5	TGCAGTGCTAGCCCCAATCAGCCCCAGCATTTT	CSASPNQPQHF
TRBV28	few	TRBD2	TRBJ2-7	TGTGCCAGCAGTTATAGCCCCCCGCCGGGAGGGTACGAGCAGTACTTC	CASSYSPPPGGYEQYF
TRBV11-1	once	-	TRBJ2-3	TGTGCCAGCAGCCCTCGCGGGTTCACAGATACGCAGTATTTT	CASSPRGFTDTQYF
TRBV12-3/TRBV12-4	few	-	TRBJ1-2	TGTGCCAGCAGTTTACTAGAAACTTATGGCTACACCTTC	CASSLLETYGYTF
TRBV20-1	-	TRBD2	TRBJ2-5	TGCAGTGCTAGTGGGAGCGGGAGGCGGCAAGAGACCCAGTACTTC	CSASGSGRRQETQYF
TRBV19	few	-	TRBJ1-5	TGTGCCAGTACCCTGGGAAGGGAATTGGACAATCAGCCCCAGCATTTT	CASTLGRELDNQPQHF
TRBV20-1	-	TRBD2	TRBJ2-1	TGCAGTGCTAGATCTATTGAAGGACTAGCGGGAGTGTATGAGCAGTTCTTC	CSARSIEGLAGVYEQFF
TRBV6-1	-	TRBD2	TRBJ2-3	TGTGCCAGCAGGCTAGCGGGAGTGTCAGATACGCAGTATTTT	CASRLAGVSDTQYF
TRBV6-1	few	-	TRBJ1-6	TGTGCCAGCACTGGGTGGGGTTCACCCCTCCACTTT	CASTGWGSPLHF
TRBV7-8	-	TRBD1	TRBJ1-2	TGTGCCAGCAGCTTGGGACGAAGACAGGGGGCGGGTATTGGCTACACCTTC	CASSLGRRQGAGIGYTF